The 25 T cell receptor beta chains below come from one sample, sequenced in a study of blood T cell repertoires in COVID-19. The protocol was immunoSEQ multiplex PCR, while the TCRdb copy is restricted to in-frame clones and leaves out a portion. In the table there are some 200,000 clones, roughly four fifths of which are singletons. Sequenced sample: PBMCs or T cells enriched from blood (not recorded which). These receptor sequences come from a man in his forties or fifties who had recovered from COVID-19.

The rearrangement uses TRBV5-1 and TRBJ2-3; possible D gene TRBD1, 6 bases. CDR1 and CDR2 from the germline V gene are SGHRS and YFSETQ. The CDR3 totals 15 residues. V was cut by 2 bases and J by 1 base, with 11 bases left in between. The CDR3 region has the DNA TGCGCCAGCAGCTTACAGGGTTGGGGCACAGATACGCAGTATTTT. As protein: CASSLQGWGTDTQYF.

This sequence joins TRBV7-9 and TRBJ2-1, with 7 bases lining up with TRBD2. CDR1 and CDR2 (germline): SEHNR, FQNEAQ (reference sequence). This CDR3 is 15 amino acids long. V lost 7 bases, J lost 4 bases, and 10 bases stayed unmatched. CDR3 nucleotides: TGTGCCAGCATTCAAAGCGGGGCGGTTTACAATGAGCAGTTCTTC. It encodes CASIQSGAVYNEQFF.

The chain is built from TRBV12-3 or TRBV12-4 and TRBJ2-1; tentatively, D is TRBD2 (6 bases). V shed 6 bases and J shed 13 bases, with 13 bases lying between them. The CDR3 has 11 amino acids. The CDR3 DNA reads TGTGCCAGCAGCTACCCCGGGACTCAGTTCTTC. Translation gives CASSYPGTQFF.

The V and J genes are TRBV5-6 and TRBJ1-1; 7 bases are a match to TRBD1. The germline V gene has CDR1 SGHDT and CDR2 YYEEEE. The CDR3 has 15 amino acids. Trimming took 0 bases from V and 8 from J; bases not matched to a gene: 10. CDR3 in amino acids: CASSLAWDRVSEAFF. As DNA, the CDR3 is TGTGCCAGCAGCTTGGCCTGGGACAGAGTATCCGAAGCTTTCTTT.

The chain links TRBV24-1 to TRBJ1-5, with 7 bases lining up with TRBD1. This CDR3 spans 15 amino acids. The V segment lost 5 bases and the J segment 5 bases; nucleotides outside the gene matches: 8. Germline CDR1 reads KGHDR; CDR2 reads SFDVKD. In DNA form, the CDR3 reads TGTGCCACCAGTGGGGAGCAGGGGGGCCATCAGCCCCAGCATTTT. Encoded protein: CATSGEQGGHQPQHF.

This chain links TRBV2 with TRBJ1-1; maybe TRBD1 (6 bases). Germline V lookup: CDR1 SNHLY, CDR2 FYNNEI. The CDR3 is 13 residues long. Trimming cost V 10 bases and J 2 bases, with 14 bases left between them. CDR3 residues: CATYRDGNTEAFF. The CDR3 DNA sequence: TGTGCCACCTACAGGGATGGAAACACTGAAGCTTTCTTT.

This clone was detected once. The chain's CDR3 is CASSRGQARSGANVLTF. CDR3 bases: TGTGCCAGCTCACGGGGACAGGCCCGCTCTGGGGCCAACGTCCTGACTTTC. The chain couples TRBV18 to TRBJ2-6; 8 bases map to TRBD1. This CDR3 region has 17 residues. V lost 4 bases, J lost 0 bases, and 5 bases stayed unmatched. Germline CDR1 and CDR2: KGHSH and LQKENI.

The chain has TRBV21-1 and TRBJ2-3; TRBD2 reflects the table's D call only, with no check against the DNA. TRBV21-1 is a documented pseudogene. This CDR3 region has 14 residues. In nucleotides, the CDR3 is TGTGTCAACGAGGGTACGGCAAAAGGGGATACGCAGTATTTT. It encodes CVNEGTAKGDTQYF.

The chain has TRBV5-1 and TRBJ1-1; 7 bases are a match to TRBD1. Trimming cost V 5 bases and J 4 bases; bases outside gene matches: 20. The germline V gene has CDR1 SGHRS and CDR2 YFSETQ. This CDR3 comprises 18 residues. CDR3 bases: TGCGCCAGCAGACAAAGGCAACAGGGGCCTACCAGGAGCACTGAAGCTTTCTTT. It is translated as CASRQRQQGPTRSTEAFF.

The chain combines TRBV5-1 with TRBJ1-5; TRBD1 agrees at 7 bases. CDR3 length: 15 amino acids. J was trimmed by 4 bases and V by 2 bases; bases with no gene match: 6. Germline CDR1 reads SGHRS; CDR2 reads YFSETQ. For the CDR3, the DNA is TGCGCCAGCAGCTTTGGATCGGACAGGAATCAGCCCCAGCATTTT. Amino acid sequence: CASSFGSDRNQPQHF.

The chain joins TRBV5-1 to TRBJ2-3; D may be TRBD2 (5 bases). This CDR3 is built from 15 residues. Trimming removed 0 bases at V and 0 bases at J, with 8 bases between. Looked up from germline, CDR1 is SGHRS and CDR2 is YFSETQ. This chain's CDR3 is CASSLGRTSTDTQYF. Written as DNA, the CDR3 is TGCGCCAGCAGCTTGGGGCGGACTAGCACAGATACGCAGTATTTT.

Remarks on this clone: Germline and junction disagree at one end, which may indicate a read error. The rearrangement uses TRBV18 and TRBJ2-7; maybe TRBD1 (8 bases). Per germline, CDR1 KGHSH and CDR2 LQKENI. The CDR3 contains 14 residues. The CDR3 sequence: CASSPQGGAYEQYF. CDR3 bases: TGTGCCAGCTCCCCACAGGGGGGGGCTTACGAGCAGTACTTC. The full variable domain, in which reference TRBV18 and TRBJ2-7 provide the parts outside the CDR3, is NAGVMQNPRHLVRRRGQEARLRCSPMKGHSHVYWYRQLPEEGLKFMVYLQKENIIDESGMPKERFSAEFPKEGPSILRIQQVVRGDSAAYFCASSPQGGAYEQYFGPGTRLTVT.

This clone was counted only a few times. The J gene is TRBJ1-2, the V gene TRBV15; 8 bases match TRBD1. Unmatched junction bases numbered 4, after V lost 2 bases and J lost 8 bases. CDR1 is LNHNV and CDR2 is YYDKDF in the germline V gene (reference sequence). The CDR3 extends over 13 amino acids. The CDR3 reads CATSRLQGAGYTF. The DNA for the CDR3 is TGTGCCACCAGCAGACTCCAGGGGGCAGGCTACACCTTC.

The V gene is TRBV29-1, the J gene TRBJ1-1; D is unresolved. The CDR3 has 13 amino acids. The V gene lost 7 bases and the J gene lost 2 bases, with 14 bases spanning the gap. The germline CDR1 and CDR2 sequences are SQVTM and ANQGSEA. CDR3 in DNA: TGCAGCGCCGCGGAGGATAGAAACACTGAAGCTTTCTTT. Protein sequence: CSAAEDRNTEAFF.

CDR3 in DNA: TGTGCCACCAGTGATTTGACAGAATCCTACAATGAGCAGTTCTTC. Encoded protein: CATSDLTESYNEQFF. This chain joins TRBV24-1 and TRBJ2-1; D unresolved. Germline assignment: CDR1 KGHDR and CDR2 SFDVKD. The CDR3 is made up of 15 amino acids. V gave up 0 bases and J gave up 1 base, with 6 bases separating them.

At least ten counts were recorded for this clone. This chain joins TRBV20-1 and TRBJ1-2; D not certain. The V gene lost 6 bases and the J gene lost 7 bases, with 12 bases spanning the gap. This CDR3 comprises 11 residues. Germline V gives CDR1 DFQATT, CDR2 SNEGSKA (reference sequence). CDR3 DNA: TGCAGTGCCGTGGTCAGGATTGGCTACACCTTC. It encodes CSAVVRIGYTF.

V gene TRBV19 combines with J gene TRBJ1-2; no definite D call. Germline CDR1 and CDR2: LNHDA and SQIVND (reference sequence). The CDR3 is 13 residues long. V gave up 6 bases and J gave up 8 bases, with 16 bases separating them. CDR3 DNA sequence: TGTGCCAGTAGCAGAGACGGAGAAGGCGGCTACACCTTC. This translates into CASSRDGEGGYTF.

The chain carries TRBV18 and TRBJ2-5; 8 bases align to TRBD2. In germline, CDR1 is KGHSH, CDR2 LQKENI. V lost 7 bases and J lost 5; bases outside the gene matches: 15. The CDR3 length is 16 residues. For the CDR3, the DNA is TGTGCCAGCTTCCACAGCGGGACTAGTCGGGGGGAGACCCAGTACTTC. Protein sequence: CASFHSGTSRGETQYF.

The rearrangement links TRBV6-5 to TRBJ2-7; TRBD2 matches 7 bases. V lost 0 bases to trimming and J lost 2 bases; unmatched junction nucleotides: 4. The CDR3 covers 15 residues. Germline V gene sequence: CDR1 MNHEY, CDR2 SVGAGI. CDR3 bases: TGTGCCAGCAGTTACTCGCGGGGGTCGACCTACGAGCAGTACTTC. It encodes CASSYSRGSTYEQYF.

The genes are TRBV9 and TRBJ1-2; 8 bases align to TRBD1. The germline CDR1 and CDR2 sequences are SGDLS and YYNGEE. The CDR3 sequence is 14 residues long. V lost 7 bases and J lost 7; bases outside the gene matches: 12. Here the CDR3 DNA reads TGTGCCAGCGACCGGACAGGGACGTTTGGTGGCTACACCTTC. Amino acids: CASDRTGTFGGYTF.

The chain carries TRBV7-6 and TRBJ1-4; 8 bases align to TRBD1. CDR1 is SGHVS, CDR2 FNYEAQ, per germline. The V gene end was trimmed by 0 bases and the J gene end by 8 bases; junction bases not matched to a gene: 8. The CDR3 spans 16 residues. This CDR3 reads CASSLARGTGGEKLFF. CDR3 DNA: TGTGCCAGCAGCTTAGCCCGCGGGACAGGAGGAGAAAAACTGTTTTTT.

In its sample, this clone was seen a few times. This chain joins TRBV6-5 and TRBJ2-7, with 9 bases that match TRBD1. CDR1 and CDR2 (germline): MNHEY, SVGAGI. The CDR3 sequence is 13 residues long. V trimming: 8 bases; J trimming: 5 bases; junction bases outside the gene matches: 7. The CDR3 bases are TGTGCCAGCCAGAGGGACAGGGTCGACGAGCAGTACTTC. Protein sequence: CASQRDRVDEQYF.

The chain has TRBV29-1 and TRBJ2-1; perhaps TRBD2 as D (5 bases). Trimming pared 6 bases from V and 4 bases from J, leaving 16 bases between. Germline V gene lookup returns CDR1 SQVTM and CDR2 ANQGSEA. The CDR3 is 14 residues long. Written as DNA, the CDR3 is TGCAGCGTCGGAGAGATTACTAGGTACAATGAGCAGTTCTTC. Translation gives CSVGEITRYNEQFF.

This clone was seen just once. The rearrangement links TRBV18 to TRBJ1-2; TRBD1 aligns across 8 bases. Trimming took 2 bases from V and 0 from J; bases not matched to a gene: 2. Per germline, CDR1 KGHSH and CDR2 LQKENI. CDR3 size: 15 residues. The CDR3 DNA sequence: TGTGCCAGCTCACCAGGACAGGGTCCTAACTATGGCTACACCTTC. As protein: CASSPGQGPNYGYTF.

This chain uses TRBV11-2 with TRBJ2-3; D perhaps matches TRBD2 (6 bases). This CDR3 region has 15 residues. V lost 1 base and J lost 1, with 9 bases in between. Germline values: CDR1 SGHAT, CDR2 FQNNGV. CDR3 nucleotides: TGTGCCAGCAGCTTAGGGCGGGGTGGCACAGATACGCAGTATTTT. This codes for CASSLGRGGTDTQYF.